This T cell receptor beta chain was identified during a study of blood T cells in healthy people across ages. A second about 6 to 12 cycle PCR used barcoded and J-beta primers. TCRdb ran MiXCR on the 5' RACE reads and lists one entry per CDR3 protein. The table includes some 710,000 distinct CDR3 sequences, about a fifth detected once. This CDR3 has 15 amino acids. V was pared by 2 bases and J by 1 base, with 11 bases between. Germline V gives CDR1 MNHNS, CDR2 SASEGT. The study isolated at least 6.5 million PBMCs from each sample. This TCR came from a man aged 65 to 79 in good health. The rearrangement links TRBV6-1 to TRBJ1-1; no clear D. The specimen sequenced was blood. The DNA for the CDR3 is TGTGCCAGCAGTGAAAGTTGGGGTGGGAACACTGAAGCTTTCTTT. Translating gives CASSESWGGNTEAFF.